Listed below are T cell receptor beta chains from one sample, sequenced in a study of blood T cell repertoires in COVID-19. Sequenced by immunoSEQ multiplex PCR; TCRdb stores in-frame clones only, minus some. The repertoire holds 190,000 or so clones, 89% seen once, with about 6.7% in the top ten. The source material was peripheral blood. These receptors originate from a man aged 35-49 years with acute or convalescent COVID-19. The CDR3 runs from the conserved cysteine through the conserved F or W. A D gene is named only where the DNA matches it firmly. The size entry is marked missing in some rows and otherwise reads once, few, many or a size class.

. | TRBD1 | TRBJ1-1 | TRBV6-5 | TGTGCCAGCAGTAACAGGGGAGTGGGAGCTTTCTTT | CASSNRGVGAFF
. | . | TRBJ1-4 | TRBV5-4 | TGTGCCAGCAGCTTTGGGGGGGCCAGAACTAATGAAAAACTGTTTTTT | CASSFGGARTNEKLFF
. | . | TRBJ1-2 | TRBV2 | TGTGCCAGCAAGAACGGGTATGGGGGCACAGGCTACACCTTC | CASKNGYGGTGYTF
. | TRBD2 | TRBJ2-1 | TRBV6-5 | TGTGCCAGCAGCGGGGGGAGGTCCTACAATGAGCAGTTCTTC | CASSGGRSYNEQFF
. | TRBD2 | TRBJ2-1 | TRBV3-1/TRBV3-2 | TGTGCCAGCAGCCAAGATCGCCTAGCGGGGGGGGATGAGCAGTTCTTC | CASSQDRLAGGDEQFF
. | . | TRBJ2-2 | TRBV24-1 | TGTGCCACCAGTGAATGGACAGCACGATCGAACACCGGGGAGCTGTTTTTT | CATSEWTARSNTGELFF
. | . | TRBJ2-5 | TRBV27 | TGTGCCAGCAGTTTACTGGGGGGACAAGAGACCCAGTACTTC | CASSLLGGQETQYF
. | . | TRBJ1-5 | TRBV7-9 | TGTGCCAGCAGCCCTCAGGGACAGCCCCAGCATTTT | CASSPQGQPQHF
. | TRBD2 | TRBJ2-5 | TRBV6-5 | TGTGCCAGCAGCCGTAGCGGGGGGGAACAAGAGACCCAGTACTTC | CASSRSGGEQETQYF
. | . | TRBJ1-1 | TRBV4-1 | TGCGCCAGCAGCCGGGAGTTGGGGACTGAAGCTTTCTTT | CASSRELGTEAFF
. | TRBD1 | TRBJ2-5 | TRBV18 | TGTGCCAGCTCTGACAGGGCGGAGACCCAGTACTTC | CASSDRAETQYF
. | . | TRBJ1-2 | TRBV12-3/TRBV12-4 | TGTGCCAGCAGCCCCAGGGGCGGAGATGGCTACACCTTC | CASSPRGGDGYTF
. | TRBD1 | TRBJ1-2 | TRBV5-6 | TGTGCCAGCAGCCCGAGGACAGGGAGCTACACCTTC | CASSPRTGSYTF
. | TRBD1 | TRBJ2-7 | TRBV6-5 | TGTGCCAGCAGTTACGGTCCGGGACAGGGCGGCGAGCAGTACTTC | CASSYGPGQGGEQYF
. | TRBD1 | TRBJ2-3 | TRBV10-3 | TGTGCCATCAGTTGGGACAGGGGATCCACAGATACGCAGTATTTT | CAISWDRGSTDTQYF
. | . | TRBJ1-4 | TRBV28 | TGTGCCAGCAACAGGGCTACAACTAATGAAAAACTGTTTTTT | CASNRATTNEKLFF
once | TRBD1 | TRBJ1-3 | TRBV19 | TGTGCCAGTAGCTCTCAGGGTCAGGGGGGCACCATATATTTT | CASSSQGQGGTIYF